Listed below are T cell receptor beta chains from one sample, sequenced in a study of T-cell reconstitution after alpha-beta-depleted transplantation in children. TCRdb redid the calling of the PCR reads with MiXCR, one entry per CDR3 protein. The table lists 360,000 or so distinct CDR3 sequences, around 20% of them singletons. Sequencing was performed on PBMCs from the stem cell graft donor, taken from the stem cell graft. These receptors came from a human donor who donated a stem cell graft to a child with acute myeloid leukemia. The CDR3 runs from the conserved cysteine through the conserved F or W. Each record gives: J gene, V gene, clone size, D gene, CDR3 protein, CDR3 DNA. D genes are given only for firm matches. Clone size is given for some rows only: seen once, a few or many times, or a class if the clone is expanded.

TRBJ1-1	TRBV5-1	NA	NA	CASSPRQKNTEAFF	TGCGCCAGCAGCCCAAGACAGAAGAACACTGAAGCTTTCTTT
TRBJ2-1	TRBV20-1	NA	TRBD2	CSAREHGTSGPSWQFF	TGCAGTGCTAGAGAACACGGGACTAGCGGACCTTCGTGGCAGTTCTTC
TRBJ2-1	TRBV6-5	many	NA	CASSYSSYNEQFF	TGTGCCAGCAGTTACTCTTCCTACAATGAGCAGTTCTTC
TRBJ2-3	TRBV10-3	many	TRBD1	CAITGGSTDTQYF	TGTGCCATCACAGGGGGCAGCACAGATACGCAGTATTTT
TRBJ2-6	TRBV5-1	few	NA	CASSFSRDGANVLTF	TGCGCCAGCAGCTTTTCCAGGGACGGGGCCAACGTCCTGACTTTC
TRBJ2-3	TRBV20-1	many	NA	CSARGGASTDTQYF	TGCAGTGCTAGAGGTGGGGCTAGCACAGATACGCAGTATTTT
TRBJ2-7	TRBV5-1	few	NA	CASSLEPYYEQYF	TGCGCCAGCAGCTTGGAACCCTACTACGAGCAGTACTTC
TRBJ2-7	TRBV6-1	many	NA	CASRPSAPYEQYF	TGTGCCAGCAGACCTAGCGCACCCTACGAGCAGTACTTC
TRBJ1-5	TRBV24-1	NA	NA	CATSDSVSRPQHF	TGTGCCACCAGTGACTCCGTCAGTCGGCCCCAGCATTTT
TRBJ2-1	TRBV29-1	many	NA	CSVVGVAETYNEQFF	TGCAGCGTTGTTGGAGTAGCGGAAACCTACAATGAGCAGTTCTTC
TRBJ2-1	TRBV5-4	many	NA	CASSPASASSYNEQFF	TGTGCCAGCAGCCCGGCTAGCGCGAGCTCCTACAATGAGCAGTTCTTC
TRBJ2-3	TRBV11-2	few	NA	CASSLEFKLGDPDTQYF	TGTGCCAGCAGCTTAGAATTTAAGCTGGGGGACCCAGATACGCAGTATTTT
TRBJ2-1	TRBV29-1	few	TRBD1	CSSDRLGNEQFF	TGCAGTTCGGACAGGTTGGGCAATGAGCAGTTCTTC
TRBJ2-6	TRBV6-2/TRBV6-3	NA	TRBD1	CASPKNRDRGSGANVLTF	TGTGCCAGCCCTAAGAACCGGGACAGAGGCTCTGGGGCCAACGTCCTGACTTTC
TRBJ2-7	TRBV6-5	few	TRBD2	CASTGLAGGYEQYF	TGTGCCAGCACCGGACTAGCGGGAGGGTACGAGCAGTACTTC
TRBJ2-3	TRBV12-3/TRBV12-4	NA	NA	CASSFWSTGGTDTQYF	TGTGCCAGCAGTTTTTGGAGTACCGGGGGCACAGATACGCAGTATTTT
TRBJ1-5	TRBV28	NA	NA	CASRRGQENQPQHF	TGTGCCAGCAGGAGGGGACAAGAAAATCAGCCCCAGCATTTT
TRBJ2-1	TRBV5-6	many	TRBD1	CASSLVGDRHF	TGTGCCAGCAGCTTGGTCGGGGACAGGCACTTC
TRBJ2-3	TRBV9	NA	NA	CASSGGWLPTDTQYF	TGTGCCAGCAGCGGAGGATGGTTGCCCACAGATACGCAGTATTTT
TRBJ2-1	TRBV7-2	once	NA	CASSLGPAEEQFF	TGTGCCAGCAGCTTAGGTCCGGCCGAGGAGCAGTTCTTC
TRBJ2-5	TRBV20-1	many	NA	CSAGPGLPGQETQYF	TGCAGTGCTGGACCGGGACTCCCGGGCCAAGAGACCCAGTACTTC
TRBJ2-1	TRBV3-1	NA	NA	CASSQDLGIYNEQFF	TGTGCCAGCAGCCAAGATCTGGGAATCTACAATGAGCAGTTCTTC
TRBJ2-2	TRBV5-5	NA	TRBD2	CASSHGLAAGELFF	TGTGCCAGCAGCCACGGACTAGCTGCCGGGGAGCTGTTTTTT
TRBJ1-1	TRBV20-1	few	NA	CSASGGEAFF	TGCAGTGCTAGTGGTGGTGAAGCTTTCTTT